This TCR beta chain was sequenced for a study of blood T cells in healthy people across ages. Trimming cost V 0 bases and J 5 bases, with 18 bases left between them. This CDR3 has 17 amino acids. CDR1 and CDR2 (germline): PRHDT, FYEKMQ (reference sequence). Together with a sample-barcoded 5' primer, a J-beta primer mix was included in a second PCR lasting about 6 to 11 cycles. TCRdb reanalysed the 5' RACE reads using MiXCR and keeps one entry per CDR3 protein. The table lists 660,000 or so distinct CDR3 sequences, roughly three fifths of them singletons, with roughly 34% in the top ten. The sequence was collected from a man in his sixties in good health. Sequencing input: blood. The chain joins TRBV13 to TRBJ2-3; tentatively, D is TRBD1 (6 bases). CDR3 sequence reads: CASSLGTGTGSGDTQYF. CDR3 DNA sequence: TGTGCCAGCAGCTTAGGAACAGGGACCGGCTCTGGAGATACGCAGTATTTT.